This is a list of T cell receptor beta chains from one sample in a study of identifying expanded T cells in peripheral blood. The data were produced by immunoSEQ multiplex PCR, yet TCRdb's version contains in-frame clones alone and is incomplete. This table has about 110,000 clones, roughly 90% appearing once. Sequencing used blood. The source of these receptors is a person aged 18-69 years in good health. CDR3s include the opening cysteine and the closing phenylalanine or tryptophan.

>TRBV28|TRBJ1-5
CASRYSNQPQHF
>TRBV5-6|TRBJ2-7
CASSFGGRPVEQYF
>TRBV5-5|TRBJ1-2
CASSTTQQQNYGYTF
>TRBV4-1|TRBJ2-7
CASSQDHSASGSGEQYF
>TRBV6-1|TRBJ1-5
CASSGPGQESSKSAQPQHF
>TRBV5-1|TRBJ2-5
CASSQGSNVETQYF
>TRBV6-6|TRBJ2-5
CASRPTGTQGETQYF
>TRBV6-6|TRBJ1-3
CASSRQGAGSGNTIYF
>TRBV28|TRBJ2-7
CASSFIRPGLADYEQYF
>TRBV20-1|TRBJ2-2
CSASFSGELFF
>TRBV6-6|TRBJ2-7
CASSYGFQGFEQYF
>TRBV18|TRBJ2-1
CASSPGYNEQFF
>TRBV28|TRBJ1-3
CASSSTGSGNTIYF
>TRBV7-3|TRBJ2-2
CASSATGGGELFF
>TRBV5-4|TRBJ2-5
CASSSPNPARTDGRETQYF
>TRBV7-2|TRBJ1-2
CASSLKGVSGYTF
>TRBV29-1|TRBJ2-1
CSADPGTLGEQFF
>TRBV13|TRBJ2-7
CASSLSDRYEQYF
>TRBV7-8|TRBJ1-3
CASSSRTPTENTIYF
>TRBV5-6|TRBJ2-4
CASSNGLVLNIQYF
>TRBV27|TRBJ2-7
CASSPTGAPWREQYF
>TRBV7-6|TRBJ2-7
CASSQEQGTTYEQYF
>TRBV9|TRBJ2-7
CASSTPGRGTTRLYF
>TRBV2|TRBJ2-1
CASRRGAGPNNEQFF
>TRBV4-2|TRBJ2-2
CASSPTGTGLAGELFF
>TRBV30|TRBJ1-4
CAWNRGVQLFF
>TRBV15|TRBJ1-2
CATSREFWAGVYGYTF
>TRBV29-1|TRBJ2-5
CSVARDSASETQYF
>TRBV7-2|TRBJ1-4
CASSTGRDEKLFF
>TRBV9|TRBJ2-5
CASSVMAGGGETQYF
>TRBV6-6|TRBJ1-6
CASSTQGQGNSPLHF
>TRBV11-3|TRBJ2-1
CASSPGSSEQFF
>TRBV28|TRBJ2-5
CASISAGETQYF
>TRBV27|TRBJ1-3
CASSLVGQGTIYF
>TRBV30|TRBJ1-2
CAWIGNRGENYGYTF
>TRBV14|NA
CASSRGTSGPPYEQYF
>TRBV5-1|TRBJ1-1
CASSPPGTLGGNTEAFF
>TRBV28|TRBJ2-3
CASSAPPLDTQYF
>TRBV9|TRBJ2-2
CASGQTGELFF
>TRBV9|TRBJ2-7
CASGPGQATYEQYF
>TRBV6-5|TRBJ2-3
CASSREGVSTDTQYF
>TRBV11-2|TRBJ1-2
CASSRGQFYGYTF
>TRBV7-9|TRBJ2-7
CASSSPIEQYF
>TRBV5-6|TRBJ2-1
CASSSAGRVNEQFF
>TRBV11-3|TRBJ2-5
CASSRGLETQYF